Given below is one TCR beta chain in context. The entry originates in a study of T cell changes during pregnancy in multiple sclerosis. CDR1 is SGDLS and CDR2 is YYNGEE in the germline V gene. V gave up 0 bases and J gave up 1 base, with 7 bases separating them. The CDR3 loop spans 14 amino acids. Libraries were prepared by immunoSEQ multiplex PCR; TCRdb keeps only in-frame clonotypes and omits some of them. The sample gives about 20,000 clones, nearly 90% of which show up once; about 7.5% is in the top ten. This chain links TRBV9 with TRBJ1-1, with D perhaps TRBD1 (5 bases). This TCR derives from a female donor in good health, enrolled as a control in a pregnancy study. The sequenced sample was CD8+ T cells from peripheral blood mononuclear cells, obtained in the second trimester of pregnancy. CDR3 in amino acids: CASSVDGGNTEAFF. The CDR3 DNA sequence: TGTGCCAGCAGCGTAGACGGGGGGAACACTGAAGCTTTCTTT.